This entry concerns a single T cell receptor beta chain. The CDR3 extends 3 residues past the end of the read, so its final part is completed from the germline J gene. The sample belongs to a study of T cells in women clearing cervical HPV infection. This CDR3 region has 13 residues. Germline lookup yields CDR1 SNHLY and CDR2 FYNNEI. Between the trimmed V and J ends, which lost 6 bases and 3 bases, there was a span of 12 bases. TCR beta CDR3 amplified by multiplex PCR from roughly 1,300 ng genomic DNA. Sequencing was performed with immunoSEQ multiplex PCR; in TCRdb, only in-frame clones are kept and a portion is missing. In all, the sample yields about 19,000 clones.

This TCR came from a woman between 18 and 70 years old with a cervical HPV16 infection that either progressed to CIN3+ or cleared (not recorded which). The chain has TRBV2 and TRBJ2-7, with D possibly being TRBD1 (6 bases). Sample: blood buffy coat. The CDR3 loop is CASRTGKSYEQYF. Partial CDR3 DNA: TGTGCCAGCAGGACAGGAAAAAGCTACGAG.